This entry describes one TCR beta chain. Flow cytometry had shown expanded CD8+CD57+ cells in the patients chosen for sequencing. This sample stems from a study of CD8+CD57+ T cells in acquired aplastic anemia. V was shortened by 3 bases and J by 1 base, with 13 bases between the two germline ends. Germline V CDR1 and CDR2: DFQATT, SNEGSKA (reference sequence). This CDR3 has 15 amino acids. Genomic DNA, serving as template, underwent TCR beta VDJ and CDR3 profiling. Via MiXCR, TCRdb re-called the reads, giving one row per CDR3 protein. Among about 200,000 distinct CDR3 sequences listed, 50% to 70% were seen once.

The V call is TRBV20-1, the J call TRBJ2-1; tentatively, D is TRBD2 (5 bases). The TCR originated in a human donor with aplastic anemia. The specimen sequenced was sorted CD4+, CD8+, or CD8+CD57+ T cells (not recorded which) from PBMCs. The CDR3 loop is CSASPWETSYNEQFF. The CDR3 coding sequence is TGCAGTGCTAGTCCGTGGGAGACGTCCTACAATGAGCAGTTCTTC.